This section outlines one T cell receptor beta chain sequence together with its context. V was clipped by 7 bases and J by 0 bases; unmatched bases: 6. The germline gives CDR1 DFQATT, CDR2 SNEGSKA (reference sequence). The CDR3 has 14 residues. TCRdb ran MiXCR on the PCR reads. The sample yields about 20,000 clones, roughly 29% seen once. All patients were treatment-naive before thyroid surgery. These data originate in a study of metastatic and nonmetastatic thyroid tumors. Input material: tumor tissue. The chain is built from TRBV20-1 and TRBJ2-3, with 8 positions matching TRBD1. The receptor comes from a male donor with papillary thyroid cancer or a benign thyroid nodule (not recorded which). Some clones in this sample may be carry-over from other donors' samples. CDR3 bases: TGCAGTGGTACGACAGGGGTTAGCACAGATACGCAGTATTTT. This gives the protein CSGTTGVSTDTQYF.